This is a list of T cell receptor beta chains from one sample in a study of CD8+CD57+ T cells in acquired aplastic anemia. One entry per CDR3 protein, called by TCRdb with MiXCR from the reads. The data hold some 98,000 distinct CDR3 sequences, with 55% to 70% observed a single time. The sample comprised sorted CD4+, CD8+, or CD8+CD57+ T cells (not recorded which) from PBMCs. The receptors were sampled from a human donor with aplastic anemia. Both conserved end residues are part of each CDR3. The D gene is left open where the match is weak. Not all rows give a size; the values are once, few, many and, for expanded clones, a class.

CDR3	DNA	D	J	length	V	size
CSARGPSSYNEQFF	TGCAGTGCTAGGGGGCCTAGCTCCTACAATGAGCAGTTTTTC	.	TRBJ2-1	14	TRBV20-1	.
CASSIDPGTISQHF	TGTGCCAGTAGTATAGATCCCGGGACAATTTCCCAGCATTTT	.	TRBJ1-5	14	TRBV19	.
CASSSASTDTQYF	TGTGCCAGCAGCTCTGCTAGCACAGATACGCAGTATTTT	.	TRBJ2-3	13	TRBV5-6	.
CASSSLPNSPLHF	TGCGCCAGCAGCTCATTACCAAATTCACCCCTCCACTTT	.	TRBJ1-6	13	TRBV5-1	.
CASSAVPGDKETQYF	TGCGCCAGCAGTGCCGTGCCGGGGGATAAAGAGACCCAGTACTTC	.	TRBJ2-5	15	TRBV10-1	.
CASSSVGRDTQYF	TGTGCCAGCAGCTCCGTGGGACGAGATACGCAGTATTTT	.	TRBJ2-3	13	TRBV7-2	.
CASSSRWGLAGGKNTGELFF	TGTGCCAGCAGCTCCCGGTGGGGACTAGCGGGGGGGAAGAACACCGGGGAGCTGTTTTTT	TRBD2	TRBJ2-2	20	TRBV7-1	.
CSASFGAGELFF	.	.	TRBJ2-2	12	TRBV20-1	.
CASSEFLMGGLTKETQYF	TGTGCCAGCAGTGAGTTCCTTATGGGGGGCCTGACCAAAGAGACCCAGTACTTC	.	TRBJ2-5	18	TRBV25-1	few
CASSLANSPLHF	TGTGCCAGCAGCTTAGCGAATTCACCCCTCCACTTT	.	TRBJ1-6	12	TRBV7-6	.
CASSQGTYEQYF	TGTGCCAGCAGCCAAGGCACCTACGAGCAGTACTTC	.	TRBJ2-7	12	TRBV9	.
CASSIGQHYGYTF	TGTGCCAGTAGTATAGGGCAGCACTATGGCTACACCTTC	.	TRBJ1-2	13	TRBV19	once
CATSRGAQAGSYEQYF	TGTGCCACCAGTAGGGGTGCCCAGGCGGGCTCCTACGAGCAGTACTTC	.	TRBJ2-7	16	TRBV24-1	.
CASISLAGGGNEQFF	TGTGCCAGTATATCCCTAGCGGGAGGTGGAAATGAGCAGTTCTTC	TRBD2	TRBJ2-1	15	TRBV19	.
CASSDTSKVYNEQFF	TGTGCCAGCAGCGATACTAGCAAGGTCTACAATGAGCAGTTCTTC	.	TRBJ2-1	15	TRBV11-1	.
CASSLNSGTGINEQFF	TGCGCCAGCAGCCTTAACTCGGGGACAGGGATAAATGAGCAGTTCTTC	TRBD1	TRBJ2-1	16	TRBV5-1	.
CASSDYRENSPLHF	TGTGCCAGCAGTGATTACAGGGAGAATTCACCCCTCCACTTT	.	TRBJ1-6	14	TRBV6-1	.
CSARGTNEQETQYF	TGCAGTGCTAGAGGGACTAACGAGCAAGAGACCCAGTACTTC	.	TRBJ2-5	14	TRBV20-1	.
CSARSRSFGNTIYF	TGCAGTGCTAGGTCCAGAAGCTTCGGAAACACCATATATTTT	.	TRBJ1-3	14	TRBV20-1	.
CASIDDRGDYGYTF	TGTGCCAGCATTGACGACAGGGGGGACTATGGCTACACCTTC	TRBD1	TRBJ1-2	14	TRBV6-1	.
CASSSRTEQETQYF	TGTGCCAGCAGTTCTCGGACGGAACAAGAGACCCAGTACTTC	.	TRBJ2-5	14	TRBV2	.
CASSLPTGADTQYF	TGCGCCAGCAGCTTGCCGACAGGGGCAGATACGCAGTATTTT	TRBD1	TRBJ2-3	14	TRBV5-1	few
CASRGTSNTGELFF	TGTGCCAGCAGGGGGACTAGCAACACCGGGGAGCTGTTTTTT	TRBD2	TRBJ2-2	14	TRBV2	many
CASSMGQGPYEQYF	TGTGCCAGTAGCATGGGACAGGGCCCCTACGAGCAGTACTTC	TRBD1	TRBJ2-7	14	TRBV19	.
CASSFGDGNQPQHF	TGTGCCAGCAGTTTTGGGGACGGTAATCAGCCCCAGCATTTT	.	TRBJ1-5	14	TRBV2	.
CASSPRAGVGETQYF	TGTGCCAGCAGCCCTCGAGCGGGAGTGGGAGAGACCCAGTACTTC	TRBD2	TRBJ2-5	15	TRBV7-3	.
CASSLSVVMNTEAFF	TGTGCCAGCAGTTTATCTGTGGTTATGAACACTGAAGCTTTCTTT	.	TRBJ1-1	15	TRBV27	.
CASSWSSGGAYEQFF	TGTGCCAGCAGTTGGTCTAGCGGGGGGGCCTATGAGCAGTTCTTC	TRBD2	TRBJ2-1	15	TRBV7-6	.
CSVVGGAGNTIYF	TGCAGCGTCGTCGGGGGGGCTGGAAACACCATATATTTT	.	TRBJ1-3	13	TRBV29-1	.
CASSLDGSNQPQHF	TGTGCCAGCAGCTTAGACGGCAGCAATCAGCCCCAGCATTTT	.	TRBJ1-5	14	TRBV2	once
CASSGGQGSTEAFF	TGTGCCAGCAGTGGGGGACAGGGGTCCACTGAAGCTTTCTTT	TRBD1	TRBJ1-1	14	TRBV2	.
CASSYRGGRNEKLFF	TGTGCCAGCAGTTACCGAGGGGGTAGGAATGAAAAACTGTTTTTT	.	TRBJ1-4	15	TRBV25-1	.
CSASPGTDTEAFF	TGCAGTGCTTCTCCCGGGACTGACACTGAAGCTTTCTTT	.	TRBJ1-1	13	TRBV20-1	many
CASSLSRGSYEQYF	TGTGCCAGCAGCTTATCTAGGGGGTCCTACGAGCAGTACTTC	.	TRBJ2-7	14	TRBV7-2	.
CASSFQTSGGAYEQYF	TGTGCCAGCAGTTTTCAGACTAGCGGGGGAGCCTACGAGCAGTACTTC	TRBD2	TRBJ2-7	16	TRBV12-3/TRBV12-4	.
CSAPTSQIGYEQYF	TGCAGTGCTCCGACCTCCCAAATCGGCTACGAGCAGTACTTC	.	TRBJ2-7	14	TRBV20-1	.
CASSVGTGTGQETQYF	TGTGCCAGCAGTGTAGGGACCGGGACAGGTCAAGAGACCCAGTACTTC	TRBD1	TRBJ2-5	16	TRBV6-1	.
CASSLRLEQFF	TGCGCCAGCAGTTTGCGGCTTGAGCAGTTCTTC	.	TRBJ2-1	11	TRBV5-1	.
CASSRGQGDSPLHF	TGTGCCAGCAGCCGGGGACAGGGAGATTCACCCCTCCACTTT	TRBD1	TRBJ1-6	14	TRBV4-2	.
CAISYDNLGSHEAFF	TGTGCCATCAGTTATGACAATTTGGGGTCGCATGAAGCTTTCTTT	.	TRBJ1-1	15	TRBV10-3	.
CASSGGNQPQHF	TGTGCCAGCAGTGGGGGTAATCAGCCCCAGCATTTT	.	TRBJ1-5	12	TRBV2	.
CASSVRQTTDTQYF	TGTGCCAGCAGCGTAAGGCAGACCACAGATACGCAGTATTTT	.	TRBJ2-3	14	TRBV2	.
CASSDVDSNQPQHF	TGTGCCAGCAGTGATGTGGATAGCAATCAGCCCCAGCATTTT	.	TRBJ1-5	14	TRBV2	.
CSVGGLARDEQYF	TGCAGCGTTGGGGGACTAGCGAGGGACGAGCAGTACTTC	TRBD2	TRBJ2-7	13	TRBV29-1	.